This T cell receptor (beta chain) derives from a study of T cells in localized non-small cell lung cancer. Study-wide points: Exceeding tumor, uninvolved adjacent lung had the highest T cell clonality. The appearance of a median approximately 55 of the top 100 tumor clones was seen in adjacent lung. A higher density of T cells in blood coincided with extended overall survival.

The CDR3 loop spans 14 amino acids. Germline trimming cut 5 bases from V and 1 base from J; bases unmatched to any gene: 4. Looked up from germline, CDR1 is SGHVS and CDR2 is FNYEAQ. Sequencing was performed with immunoSEQ multiplex PCR; in TCRdb, only in-frame clones are kept and a portion is missing. The sample records fewer than 35,000 clones, roughly nine tenths being singletons. Concerning this clone itself: What it recognizes is unknown.

Specimen: PBMCs, collected before any cancer treatment. This receptor was taken from a man aged 40 to 70 with stage II lung adenocarcinoma. The chain recombines TRBV7-6 with TRBJ2-7; 8 bases match TRBD1. The CDR3 here is CASSVGQGSYEQYF. The CDR3 DNA sequence: TGTGCCAGCAGCGTTGGACAGGGTTCCTACGAGCAGTACTTC.